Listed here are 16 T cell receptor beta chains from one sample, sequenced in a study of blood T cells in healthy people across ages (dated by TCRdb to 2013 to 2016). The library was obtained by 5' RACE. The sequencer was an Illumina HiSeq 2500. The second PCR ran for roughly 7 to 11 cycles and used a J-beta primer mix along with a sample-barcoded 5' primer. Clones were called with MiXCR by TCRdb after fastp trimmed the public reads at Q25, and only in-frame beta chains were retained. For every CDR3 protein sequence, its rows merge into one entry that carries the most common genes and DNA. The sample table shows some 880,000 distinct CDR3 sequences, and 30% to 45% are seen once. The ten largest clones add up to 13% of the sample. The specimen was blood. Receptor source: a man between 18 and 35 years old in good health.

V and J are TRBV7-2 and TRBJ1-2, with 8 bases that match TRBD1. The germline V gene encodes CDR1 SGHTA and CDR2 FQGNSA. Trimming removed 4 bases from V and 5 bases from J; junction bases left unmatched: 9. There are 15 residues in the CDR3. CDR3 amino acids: CASSSQAGTGYGYTF. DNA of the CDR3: TGTGCCAGCAGCTCACAGGCCGGGACAGGATATGGCTACACCTTC.

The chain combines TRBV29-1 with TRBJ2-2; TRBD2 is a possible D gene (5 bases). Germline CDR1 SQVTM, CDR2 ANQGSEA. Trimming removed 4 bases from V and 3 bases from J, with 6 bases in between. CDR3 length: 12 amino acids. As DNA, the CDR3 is TGCAGCGTTGGGGAGTACACCGGGGAGCTGTTTTTT. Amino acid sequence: CSVGEYTGELFF.

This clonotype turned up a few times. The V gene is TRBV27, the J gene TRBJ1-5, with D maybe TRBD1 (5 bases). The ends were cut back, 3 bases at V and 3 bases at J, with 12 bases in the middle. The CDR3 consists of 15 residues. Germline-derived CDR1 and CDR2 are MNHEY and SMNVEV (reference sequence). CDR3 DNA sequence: TGTGCCAGCAGTTTTGGCGGGACGCACAATCAGCCCCAGCATTTT. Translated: CASSFGGTHNQPQHF.

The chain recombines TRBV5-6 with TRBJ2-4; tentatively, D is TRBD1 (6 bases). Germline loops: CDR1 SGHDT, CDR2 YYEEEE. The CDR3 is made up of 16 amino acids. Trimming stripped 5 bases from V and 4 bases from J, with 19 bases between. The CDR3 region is CASRSADSGRKNIQYF. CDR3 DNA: TGTGCCAGCAGGTCCGCGGACAGTGGAAGAAAAAACATTCAGTACTTC. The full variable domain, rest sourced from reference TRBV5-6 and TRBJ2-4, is DAGVTQSPTHLIKTRGQQVTLRCSPKSGHDTVSWYQQALGQGPQFIFQYYEEEERQRGNFPDRFSGHQFPNYSSELNVNALLLGDSALYLCASRSADSGRKNIQYFGAGTRLSVL.

The CDR3 loop is CASSKWVWGYGYTF. CDR3 sequence (DNA): TGTGCCAGCAGCAAATGGGTCTGGGGCTATGGCTACACCTTC. The J gene is TRBJ1-2, the V gene TRBV21-1. TRBV21-1 is recorded as a pseudogene. The length of the CDR3 is 14 residues.

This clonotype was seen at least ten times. The chain's CDR3 is CASSIDLGGETQYF. In nucleotides, the CDR3 is TGTGCCAGCAGCATTGACCTAGGTGGGGAGACCCAGTACTTC. V is TRBV7-2 and J is TRBJ2-5; D is unresolved. The V gene's germline CDR1 is SGHTA and CDR2 FQGNSA. The CDR3 loop spans 14 amino acids. V shed 5 bases and J shed 5 bases, with 15 bases lying between them.

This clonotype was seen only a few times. CDR3 nucleotides: TGTGCCAGCAGTCCTTTGACTAGTGCCGAGACCCAGTACTTC. Residues: CASSPLTSAETQYF. This chain joins TRBV2 and TRBJ2-5; a possible D gene is TRBD2 (6 bases). CDR3 length equals 14 residues. Trimming cost V 5 bases and J 5 bases, with 15 bases left between them. Germline V CDR1 and CDR2: SNHLY, FYNNEI.

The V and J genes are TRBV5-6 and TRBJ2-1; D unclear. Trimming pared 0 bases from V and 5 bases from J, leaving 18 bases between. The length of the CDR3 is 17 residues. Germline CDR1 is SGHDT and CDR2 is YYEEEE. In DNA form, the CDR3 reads TGTGCCAGCAGCTTGGTAGCCAGACGCAATTTGGACAATGAGCAGTTCTTC. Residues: CASSLVARRNLDNEQFF.

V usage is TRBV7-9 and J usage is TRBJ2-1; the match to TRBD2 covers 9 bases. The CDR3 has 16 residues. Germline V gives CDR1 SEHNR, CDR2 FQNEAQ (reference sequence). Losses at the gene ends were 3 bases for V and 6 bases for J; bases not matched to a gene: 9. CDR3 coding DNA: TGTGCCAGCAGCTTGGCGGGGGCGGGGGGGCTCAATGAGCAGTTCTTC. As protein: CASSLAGAGGLNEQFF.

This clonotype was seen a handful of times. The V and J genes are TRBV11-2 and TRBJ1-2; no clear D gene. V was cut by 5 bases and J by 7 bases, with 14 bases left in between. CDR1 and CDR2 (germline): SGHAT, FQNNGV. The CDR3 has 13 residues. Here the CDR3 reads CASSPQSIGGYTF. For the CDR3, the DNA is TGTGCCAGCAGCCCACAGAGCATCGGTGGCTACACCTTC.

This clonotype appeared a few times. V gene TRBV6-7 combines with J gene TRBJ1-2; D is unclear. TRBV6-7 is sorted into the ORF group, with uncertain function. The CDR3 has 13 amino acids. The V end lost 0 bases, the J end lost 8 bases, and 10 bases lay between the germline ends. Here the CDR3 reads CASSYSRGGGYTF. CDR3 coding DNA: TGTGCCAGCAGTTACTCGCGGGGAGGGGGCTACACCTTC.

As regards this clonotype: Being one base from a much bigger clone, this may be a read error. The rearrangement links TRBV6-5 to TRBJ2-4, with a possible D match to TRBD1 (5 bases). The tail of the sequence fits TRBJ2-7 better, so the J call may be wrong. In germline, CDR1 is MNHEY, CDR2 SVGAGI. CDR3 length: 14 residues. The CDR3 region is CASSHGANSYEQYF. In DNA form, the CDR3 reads TGTGCCAGCAGTCATGGGGCCAACAGCTACGAGCAGTACTTC.

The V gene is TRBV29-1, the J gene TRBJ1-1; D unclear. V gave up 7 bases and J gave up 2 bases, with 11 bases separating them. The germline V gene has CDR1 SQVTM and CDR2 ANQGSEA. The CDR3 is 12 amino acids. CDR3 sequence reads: CSAGLGNTEAFF. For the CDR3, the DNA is TGCAGCGCCGGCCTGGGAAACACTGAAGCTTTCTTT.

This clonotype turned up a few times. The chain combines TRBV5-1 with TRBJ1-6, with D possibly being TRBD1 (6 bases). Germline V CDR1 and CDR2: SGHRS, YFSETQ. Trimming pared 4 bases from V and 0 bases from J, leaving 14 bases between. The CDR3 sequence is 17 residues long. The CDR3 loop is CASSRTDLSSYNSPLHF. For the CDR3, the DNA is TGCGCCAGCAGCAGGACAGACTTGAGCTCCTATAATTCACCCCTCCACTTT.

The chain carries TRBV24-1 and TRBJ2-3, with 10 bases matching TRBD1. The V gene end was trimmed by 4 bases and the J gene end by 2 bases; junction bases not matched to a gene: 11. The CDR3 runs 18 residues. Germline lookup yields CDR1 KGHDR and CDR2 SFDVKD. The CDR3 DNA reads TGTGCCACCAGTGACCGTGGACAGGGGGGCGAAGACACAGATACGCAGTATTTT. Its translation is CATSDRGQGGEDTDTQYF.

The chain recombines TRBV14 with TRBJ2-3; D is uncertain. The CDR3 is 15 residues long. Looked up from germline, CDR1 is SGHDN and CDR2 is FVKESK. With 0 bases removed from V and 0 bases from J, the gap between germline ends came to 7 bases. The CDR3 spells CASSQDRWSTDTQYF. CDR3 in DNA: TGTGCCAGCAGCCAAGACCGATGGAGCACAGATACGCAGTATTTT. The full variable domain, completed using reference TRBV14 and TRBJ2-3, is EAGVTQFPSHSVIEKGQTVTLRCDPISGHDNLYWYRRVMGKEIKFLLHFVKESKQDESGMPNNRFLAERTGGTYSTLKVQPAELEDSGVYFCASSQDRWSTDTQYFGPGTRLTVL.